This T cell receptor (beta chain) is from a study of OX40 agonist ivuxolimab in advanced cancers. Sequenced by immunoSEQ multiplex PCR; TCRdb stores in-frame clones only, minus some. This sample yields about 64,000 clones, of which almost 85% are seen a single time; about 9.1% belongs to the top ten. Anyone with autoimmune disease history or systemic immunosuppression was excluded. Whole-study results and caveats: CD8+ T cells (on average) carried more expanded clones than CD4+ T cells. At 0.1 to 3.0 mg/kg, clonal expansion of CD4+ and CD8+ blood T cells had occurred by week 6.

This clone was detected once. Its antigen remains unidentified. This receptor was taken from an adult with an advanced solid tumor such as melanoma, head and neck, liver or kidney cancer. The source was CD4+ or CD8+ T cells sorted from blood, collected in a trial of the OX40 agonist ivuxolimab.

In nucleotides, the CDR3 is TGTGCCAGCAGCTTTCGGACAGGCCAAGAGACCCAGTACTTC. It specifies CASSFRTGQETQYF. The chain combines TRBV13 with TRBJ2-5; 7 bases fit TRBD1. The germline V gene has CDR1 PRHDT and CDR2 FYEKMQ (reference sequence). The CDR3 is 14 amino acids. V was clipped by 3 bases and J by 1 base; unmatched bases: 2.